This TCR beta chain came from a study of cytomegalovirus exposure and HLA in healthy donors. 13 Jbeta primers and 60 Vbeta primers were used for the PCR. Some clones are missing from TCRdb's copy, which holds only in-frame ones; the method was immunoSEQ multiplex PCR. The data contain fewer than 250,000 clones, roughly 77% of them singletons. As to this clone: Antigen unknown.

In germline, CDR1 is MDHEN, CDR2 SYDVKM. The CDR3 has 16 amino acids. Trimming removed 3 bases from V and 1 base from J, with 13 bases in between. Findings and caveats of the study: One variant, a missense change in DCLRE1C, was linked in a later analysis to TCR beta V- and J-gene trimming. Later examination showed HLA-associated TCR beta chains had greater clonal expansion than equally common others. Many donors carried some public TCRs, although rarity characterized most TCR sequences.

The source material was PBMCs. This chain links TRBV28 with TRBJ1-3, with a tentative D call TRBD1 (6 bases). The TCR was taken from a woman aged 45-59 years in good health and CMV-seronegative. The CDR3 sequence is CASSFNRVWSGNTIYF. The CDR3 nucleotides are TGTGCCAGCAGTTTCAACAGGGTTTGGTCTGGAAACACCATATATTTT.